This TCR beta chain was found in a study of T cells in Graves' hyperthyroidism and ophthalmopathy. As for the study in general: The blood sample was taken at first diagnosis, before treatment began. Findings and caveats of the study: In the analysis, a 13 V-J model separated ophthalmopathy from stable hyperthyroidism. Blood samples included most of the expanded thyroid clonotypes exceeding 0.001.

Concerning this clonotype itself: Its antigen is unknown.

Lactation, pregnancy, other autoimmune disease or uncontrolled infection excluded patients. The CDR3 totals 16 residues. V was trimmed by 0 bases and J by 3 bases, leaving 12 bases between them. Germline V gene lookup returns CDR1 SGHTA and CDR2 FQGNSA. Using RNA transcripts as the source, TCR beta CDR3 regions were amplified. When the TCR CDR3 underwent first-round RT-PCR, the HTBI primer set was used. TCRdb called the multiplex PCR reads again in MiXCR, with one record for every CDR3 protein. The sample includes more than 350,000 distinct CDR3 sequences, about 15% of them seen just once. The V gene is TRBV7-2, the J gene TRBJ1-3; D is uncertain. The sequencing sample was made of blood. The clonotype comes from an older woman with Graves' ophthalmopathy. DNA for the CDR3: TGTGCCAGCAGCTTAGCTGCTGGGGTCAGTGGAAACACCATATATTTT. Its protein product is CASSLAAGVSGNTIYF.